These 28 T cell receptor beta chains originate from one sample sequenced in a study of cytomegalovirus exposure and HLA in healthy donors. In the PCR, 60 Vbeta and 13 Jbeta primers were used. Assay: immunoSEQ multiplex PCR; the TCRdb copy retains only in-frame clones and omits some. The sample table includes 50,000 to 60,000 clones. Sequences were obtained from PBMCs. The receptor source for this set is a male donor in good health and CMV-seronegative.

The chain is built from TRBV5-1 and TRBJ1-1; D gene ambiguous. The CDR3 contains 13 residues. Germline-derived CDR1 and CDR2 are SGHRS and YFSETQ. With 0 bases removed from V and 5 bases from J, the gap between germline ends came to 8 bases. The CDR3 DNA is TGCGCCAGCAGCTTGGGTCCGTTAACTGAAGCTTTCTTT. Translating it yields CASSLGPLTEAFF.

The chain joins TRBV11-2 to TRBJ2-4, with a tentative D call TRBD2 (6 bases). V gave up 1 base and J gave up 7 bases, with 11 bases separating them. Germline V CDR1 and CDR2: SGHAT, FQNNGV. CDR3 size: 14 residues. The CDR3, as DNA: TGTGCCAGCAGCTTAGTGGCAGGGAGGAACATTCAGTACTTC. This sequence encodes CASSLVAGRNIQYF.

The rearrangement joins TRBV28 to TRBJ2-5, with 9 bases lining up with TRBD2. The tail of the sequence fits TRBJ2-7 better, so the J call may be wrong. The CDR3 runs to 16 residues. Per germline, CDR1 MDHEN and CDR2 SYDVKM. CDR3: CASRVGGLAGPYEQYF. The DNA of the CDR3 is TGTGCCAGCAGGGTTGGGGGGCTAGCGGGGCCCTACGAGCAGTACTTC.

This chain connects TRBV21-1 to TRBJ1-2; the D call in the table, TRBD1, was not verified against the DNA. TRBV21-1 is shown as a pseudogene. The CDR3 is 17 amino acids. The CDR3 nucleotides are TGTGCCAGCAGCATAAAGGACAGGGGAGTTCAGAACTATGGCTACACCTTC. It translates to CASSIKDRGVQNYGYTF.

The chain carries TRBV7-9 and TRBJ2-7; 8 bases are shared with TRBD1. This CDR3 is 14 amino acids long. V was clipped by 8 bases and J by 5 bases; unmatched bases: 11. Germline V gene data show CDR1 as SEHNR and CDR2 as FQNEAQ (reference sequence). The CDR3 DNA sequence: TGTGCCAGCCGGAGAACAGGGGGTTCCCACGAGCAGTACTTC. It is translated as CASRRTGGSHEQYF.

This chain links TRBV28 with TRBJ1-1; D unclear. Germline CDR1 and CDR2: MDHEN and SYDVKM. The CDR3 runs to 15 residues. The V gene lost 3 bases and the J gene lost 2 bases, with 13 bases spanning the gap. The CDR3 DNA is TGTGCCAGCAGTTTCCCTACGGAGGCAAACACTGAAGCTTTCTTT. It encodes CASSFPTEANTEAFF.

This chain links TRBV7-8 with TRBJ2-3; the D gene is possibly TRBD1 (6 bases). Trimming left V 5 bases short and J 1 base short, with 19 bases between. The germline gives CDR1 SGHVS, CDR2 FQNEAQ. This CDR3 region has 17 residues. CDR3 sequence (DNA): TGTGCCAGCAGCCCTAACAGGGTTCAGGTCGGCACAGATACGCAGTATTTT. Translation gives CASSPNRVQVGTDTQYF.

The DNA for the CDR3 is TGTGCCAGCAGTCCATCCTCCCTGGACAGGAAATATGGCTACACCTTC. Translation gives CASSPSSLDRKYGYTF. V usage is TRBV28 and J usage is TRBJ1-2; 7 bases match TRBD1. The germline V gene has CDR1 MDHEN and CDR2 SYDVKM. This CDR3 has 16 residues. The ends lost 5 bases at V and 5 bases at J; junction bases unmatched: 14.

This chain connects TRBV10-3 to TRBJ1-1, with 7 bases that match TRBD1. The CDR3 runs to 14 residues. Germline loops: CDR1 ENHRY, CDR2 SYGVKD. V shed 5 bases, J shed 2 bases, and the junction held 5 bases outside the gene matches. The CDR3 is CAISPRDSNTEAFF. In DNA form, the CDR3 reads TGTGCCATCAGTCCCCGGGACAGCAACACTGAAGCTTTCTTT.

CDR3 in amino acids: CASSPEVADYGYTF. The CDR3 DNA is TGCGCCAGCAGCCCCGAGGTGGCCGACTATGGCTACACCTTC. V and J are TRBV5-1 and TRBJ1-2, with D unclear. Trimming removed 4 bases at V and 3 bases at J, with 13 bases between. CDR1 is SGHRS and CDR2 is YFSETQ in the germline V gene. CDR3 size: 14 residues. The full variable domain, with the rest looked up from reference TRBV5-1 and TRBJ1-2, is KAGVTQTPRYLIKTRGQQVTLSCSPISGHRSVSWYQQTPGQGLQFLFEYFSETQRNKGNFPGRFSGRQFSNSRSEMNVSTLELGDSALYLCASSPEVADYGYTFGSGTRLTVV.

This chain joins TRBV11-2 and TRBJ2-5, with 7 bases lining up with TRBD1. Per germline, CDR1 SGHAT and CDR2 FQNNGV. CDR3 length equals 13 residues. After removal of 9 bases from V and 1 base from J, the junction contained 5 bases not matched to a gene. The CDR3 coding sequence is TGTGCCAGTTTGGGACAGACCCAAGAGACCCAGTACTTC. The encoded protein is CASLGQTQETQYF.

CDR3 in DNA: TGCAGTGAGAGAGGGGGCGCAACTAATGAAAAACTGTTTTTT. It translates to CSERGGATNEKLFF. The V call is TRBV29-1, the J call TRBJ1-4; TRBD1 matches 7 bases. The CDR3 totals 14 residues. The germline V gene encodes CDR1 SQVTM and CDR2 ANQGSEA. The entire variable domain, with the rest obtained from reference TRBV29-1 and TRBJ1-4, is as follows: SAVISQKPSRDICQRGTSLTIQCQVDSQVTMMFWYRQQPGQSLTLIATANQGSEATYESGFVIDKFPISRPNLTFSTLTVSNMSPEDSSIYLCSERGGATNEKLFFGSGTQLSVL.

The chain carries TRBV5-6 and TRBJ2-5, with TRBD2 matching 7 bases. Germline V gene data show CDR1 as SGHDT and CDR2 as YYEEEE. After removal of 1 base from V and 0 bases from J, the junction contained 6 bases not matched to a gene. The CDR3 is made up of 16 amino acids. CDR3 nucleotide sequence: TGTGCCAGCAGCTTGAGTCTAGCGGAGTACCAAGAGACCCAGTACTTC. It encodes CASSLSLAEYQETQYF.

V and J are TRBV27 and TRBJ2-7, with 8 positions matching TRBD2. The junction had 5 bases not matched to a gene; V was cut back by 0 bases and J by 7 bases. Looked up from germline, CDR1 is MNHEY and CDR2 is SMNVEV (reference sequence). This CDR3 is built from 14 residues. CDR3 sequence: CASSLSRLAREQYF. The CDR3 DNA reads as TGTGCCAGCAGTTTATCGCGACTAGCGAGGGAGCAGTACTTC.

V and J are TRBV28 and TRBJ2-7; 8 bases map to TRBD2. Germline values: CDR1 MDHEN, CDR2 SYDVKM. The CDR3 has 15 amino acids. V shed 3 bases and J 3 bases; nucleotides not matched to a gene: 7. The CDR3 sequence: CASSFLPSGSYEQYF. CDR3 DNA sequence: TGTGCCAGCAGTTTCCTCCCAAGCGGGAGCTACGAGCAGTACTTC. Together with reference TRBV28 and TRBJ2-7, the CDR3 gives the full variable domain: DVKVTQSSRYLVKRTGEKVFLECVQDMDHENMFWYRQDPGLGLRLIYFSYDVKMKEKGDIPEGYSVSREKKERFSLILESASTNQTSMYLCASSFLPSGSYEQYFGPGTRLTVT.

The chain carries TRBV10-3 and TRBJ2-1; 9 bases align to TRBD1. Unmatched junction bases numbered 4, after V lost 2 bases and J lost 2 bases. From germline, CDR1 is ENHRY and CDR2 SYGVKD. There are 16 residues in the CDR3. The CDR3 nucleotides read TGTGCCATCAGTGAGGGTTGGACAGGGGCCTACAATGAGCAGTTCTTC. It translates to CAISEGWTGAYNEQFF.

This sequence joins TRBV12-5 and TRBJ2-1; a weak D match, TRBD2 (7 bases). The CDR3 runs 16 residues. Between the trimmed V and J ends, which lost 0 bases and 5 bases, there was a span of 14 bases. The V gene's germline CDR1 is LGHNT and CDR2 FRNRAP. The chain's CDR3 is CASGLVLGGGDNEQFF. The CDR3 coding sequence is TGTGCTAGTGGTTTGGTATTAGGCGGGGGCGACAATGAGCAGTTCTTC.

The CDR3 DNA sequence: TGTGCTAGTGGTCCTGACACCGACAGTCTTACTTGCGATAGATGCTACGAGCAGTACTTC. Amino acids: CASGPDTDSLTCDRCYEQYF. The rearrangement joins TRBV12-5 to TRBJ2-5; D might be TRBD1 (5 bases). The J call may be faulty, since TRBJ2-7 better matches the DNA end. The CDR3 loop spans 20 amino acids. Germline-derived CDR1 and CDR2 are LGHNT and FRNRAP.

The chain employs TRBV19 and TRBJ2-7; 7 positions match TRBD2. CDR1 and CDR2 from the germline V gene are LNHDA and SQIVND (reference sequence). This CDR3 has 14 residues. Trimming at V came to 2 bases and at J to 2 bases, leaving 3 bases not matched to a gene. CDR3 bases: TGTGCCAGTAGTATAACCAGCGGGGCCTACGAGCAGTACTTC. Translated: CASSITSGAYEQYF.

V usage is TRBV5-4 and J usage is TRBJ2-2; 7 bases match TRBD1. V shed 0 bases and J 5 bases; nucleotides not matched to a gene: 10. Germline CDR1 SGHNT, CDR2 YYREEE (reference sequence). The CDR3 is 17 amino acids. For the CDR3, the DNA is TGTGCCAGCAGCTTGGCTGGGCCAGGGGGAAGTACCGGGGAGCTGTTTTTT. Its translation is CASSLAGPGGSTGELFF.

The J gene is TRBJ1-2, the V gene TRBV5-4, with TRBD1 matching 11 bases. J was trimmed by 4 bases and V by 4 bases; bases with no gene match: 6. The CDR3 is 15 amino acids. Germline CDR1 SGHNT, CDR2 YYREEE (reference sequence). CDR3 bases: TGTGCCAGCAGCCTTTGGACAGGGGGCGGCTATGGCTACACCTTC. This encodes CASSLWTGGGYGYTF.

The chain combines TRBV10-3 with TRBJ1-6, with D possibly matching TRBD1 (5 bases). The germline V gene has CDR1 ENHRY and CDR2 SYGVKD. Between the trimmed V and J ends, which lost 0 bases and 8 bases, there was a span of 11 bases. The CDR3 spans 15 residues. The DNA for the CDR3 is TGTGCCATCAGTGAGTCGGGCAGGGTAGATTCACCCCTCCACTTT. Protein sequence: CAISESGRVDSPLHF.

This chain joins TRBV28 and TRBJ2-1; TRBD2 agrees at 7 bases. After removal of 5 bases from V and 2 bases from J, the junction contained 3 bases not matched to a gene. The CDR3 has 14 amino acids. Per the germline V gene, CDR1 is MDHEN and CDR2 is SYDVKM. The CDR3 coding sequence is TGTGCCAGCAGTCGGGGGGTCCCCTACAATGAGCAGTTCTTC. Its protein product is CASSRGVPYNEQFF.

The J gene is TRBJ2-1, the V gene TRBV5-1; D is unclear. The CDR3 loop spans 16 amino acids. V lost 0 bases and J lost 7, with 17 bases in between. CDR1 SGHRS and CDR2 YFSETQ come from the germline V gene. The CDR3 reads CASSLVAPGLTNEQFF. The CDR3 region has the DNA TGCGCCAGCAGCTTGGTGGCTCCCGGCCTGACAAATGAGCAGTTCTTC.

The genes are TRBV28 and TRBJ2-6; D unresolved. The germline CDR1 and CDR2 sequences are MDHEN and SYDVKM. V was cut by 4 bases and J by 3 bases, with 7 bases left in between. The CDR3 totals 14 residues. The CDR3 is CASSSAGGANVLTF. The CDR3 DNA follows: TGTGCCAGCAGTTCCGCCGGTGGGGCCAACGTCCTGACTTTC.

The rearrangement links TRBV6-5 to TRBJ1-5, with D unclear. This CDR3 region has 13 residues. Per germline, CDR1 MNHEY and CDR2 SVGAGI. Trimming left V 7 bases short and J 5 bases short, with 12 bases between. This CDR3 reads CASTERRDQPQHF. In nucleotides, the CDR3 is TGTGCCAGCACAGAACGCCGGGATCAGCCCCAGCATTTT.

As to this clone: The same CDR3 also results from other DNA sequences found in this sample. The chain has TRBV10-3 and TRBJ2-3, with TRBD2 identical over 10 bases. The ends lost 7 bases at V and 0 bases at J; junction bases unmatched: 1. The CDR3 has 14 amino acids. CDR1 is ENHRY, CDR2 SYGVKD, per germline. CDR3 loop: CAIKAGGSTDTQYF. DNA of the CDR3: TGTGCCATCAAAGCGGGGGGGAGCACAGATACGCAGTATTTT.

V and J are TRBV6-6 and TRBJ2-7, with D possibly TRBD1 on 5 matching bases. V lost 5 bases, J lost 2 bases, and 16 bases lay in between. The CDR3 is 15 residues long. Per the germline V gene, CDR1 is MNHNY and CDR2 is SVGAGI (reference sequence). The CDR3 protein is CASSQDSQSAYEQYF. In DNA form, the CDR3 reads TGTGCCAGCAGTCAAGACAGCCAGAGCGCCTACGAGCAGTACTTC.